This T cell receptor beta chain was recorded in a study of blood T cell repertoires in COVID-19. Looking at the study overall: Researchers got acute and convalescent COVID-19 samples from the United States, Italy and Spain. Sources were T cells, B-cell-depleted T cells, or PBMCs; the material itself was cDNA or gDNA.

Germline V gene sequence: CDR1 LNHDA, CDR2 SQIVND (reference sequence). The CDR3 runs 13 residues. V was trimmed by 2 bases and J by 5 bases, leaving 6 bases between them. This clone was recorded a few times. Authors' processing steps: Using reference gene primer amplification, nucleated cell counts were estimated. Repertoires were generated with immunoSEQ multiplex PCR, while TCRdb's copy carries only in-frame clones and drops some. V, J and clone size derive from that table, while D and trimming were established from the DNA sequence. Here the sample spans around 80,000 clones, over 70% being singletons.

The V gene is TRBV19, the J gene TRBJ2-2; D gene uncertain. The specimen was peripheral blood. This clonotype was obtained from a man in his fifties or sixties with active or convalescent COVID-19. The chain's CDR3 is CASSILATGELFF. The CDR3 DNA sequence: TGTGCCAGTAGTATACTGGCAACCGGGGAGCTGTTTTTT.